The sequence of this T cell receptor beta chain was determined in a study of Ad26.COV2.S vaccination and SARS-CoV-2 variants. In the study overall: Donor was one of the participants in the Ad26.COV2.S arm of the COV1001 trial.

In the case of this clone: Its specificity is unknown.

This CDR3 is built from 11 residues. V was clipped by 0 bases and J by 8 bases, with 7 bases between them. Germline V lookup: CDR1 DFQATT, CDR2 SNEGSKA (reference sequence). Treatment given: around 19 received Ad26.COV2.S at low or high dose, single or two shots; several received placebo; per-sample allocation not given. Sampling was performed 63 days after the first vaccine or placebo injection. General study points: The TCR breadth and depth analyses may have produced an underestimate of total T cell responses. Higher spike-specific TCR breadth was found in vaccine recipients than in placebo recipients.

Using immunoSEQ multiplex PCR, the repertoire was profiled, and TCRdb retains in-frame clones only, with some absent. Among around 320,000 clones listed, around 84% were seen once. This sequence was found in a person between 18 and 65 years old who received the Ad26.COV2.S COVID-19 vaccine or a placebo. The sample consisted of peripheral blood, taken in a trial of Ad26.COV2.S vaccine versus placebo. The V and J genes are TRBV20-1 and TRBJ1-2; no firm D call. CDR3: CSARDLRGYTF. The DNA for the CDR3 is TGCAGTGCTAGAGATCTGCGCGGCTACACCTTC.